These 13 T cell receptor beta chains share one sample of origin, sequenced in a study of cytomegalovirus exposure and HLA in healthy donors (dated by TCRdb to between 2016 and 2019). To prepare the library, the immunoSEQ multiplex PCR assay was applied. For the multiplex PCR, a mixture combining 60 forward primers for TCR Vbeta segments and 13 reverse primers for TCR Jbeta segments was used. Imported from immuneACCESS, the table was reduced by TCRdb to in-frame sequences with V and J called. These copies leave out some clones; in studies compared against another copy, an unresolved V gene accounts for under half, and the cause of the remainder is not known. The sample data list fewer than 200,000 clones, and about 80% of these were observed just once. The ten most abundant clones make up roughly 6% of the sample. Sequenced material: PBMCs. These receptors were obtained from a man aged 35-49 years in good health and CMV-seropositive.

The chain couples TRBV4-2 to TRBJ2-7; D is unclear. The V gene's germline CDR1 is LGHNA and CDR2 YNFKEQ. V gave up 0 bases and J gave up 2 bases, with 14 bases separating them. This CDR3 spans 16 amino acids. The CDR3 DNA follows: TGTGCCAGCAGCCAAGATCGGAGTACCTCGGCCTACGAGCAGTACTTC. It encodes CASSQDRSTSAYEQYF.

The chain combines TRBV29-1 with TRBJ1-2; D is ambiguous. Looked up from germline, CDR1 is SQVTM and CDR2 is ANQGSEA. The length of the CDR3 is 16 residues. V gave up 0 bases and J gave up 2 bases, with 16 bases separating them. CDR3 protein: CSVEDPWGGQNYGYTF. The CDR3 region has the DNA TGCAGCGTTGAAGATCCATGGGGAGGGCAGAACTATGGCTACACCTTC.

The rearrangement joins TRBV11-3 to TRBJ2-1; TRBD2 aligns across 10 bases. V gave up 5 bases and J gave up 9 bases; unmatched junction bases: 13. There are 16 residues in the CDR3. CDR1 is SGHNT and CDR2 is YENEEA in the germline V gene. DNA for the CDR3: TGTGCCAGCAGCCCTCCCCGGGGTAGCGGGAGGTCTGAGCAGTTCTTC. This sequence encodes CASSPPRGSGRSEQFF.

The chain couples TRBV5-5 to TRBJ2-3; 7 bases agree with TRBD1. V gave up 3 bases and J gave up 5 bases; unmatched junction bases: 15. The CDR3 loop spans 17 amino acids. CDR1 SGHKS and CDR2 YYEKEE come from the germline V gene (reference sequence). CDR3 nucleotide sequence: TGTGCCAGCAGCTATGGACCGCTTCAGGGGGATGTAGATACGCAGTATTTT. Amino acids: CASSYGPLQGDVDTQYF.

V gene TRBV6-6 combines with J gene TRBJ2-7, with D perhaps matching TRBD1 (6 bases). This CDR3 has 14 amino acids. Looked up from germline, CDR1 is MNHNY and CDR2 is SVGAGI (reference sequence). V lost 4 bases and J 3 bases, leaving 13 bases between the germline ends. CDR3 bases: TGTGCCAGCAGTTTTCCGGGACATCTCTACGAGCAGTACTTC. Translated, it gives CASSFPGHLYEQYF.

J is TRBJ1-3 and V is TRBV5-1, with D possibly TRBD1 on 5 matching bases. This CDR3 comprises 16 residues. Germline values: CDR1 SGHRS, CDR2 YFSETQ. The ends were cut back, 0 bases at V and 0 bases at J, with 10 bases in the middle. The CDR3 region is CASSLGDSVSGNTIYF. The CDR3 DNA follows: TGCGCCAGCAGCTTGGGCGACAGTGTCTCTGGAAACACCATATATTTT.

The chain has TRBV15 and TRBJ2-5, with a possible D match to TRBD1 (6 bases). Per germline, CDR1 LNHNV and CDR2 YYDKDF (reference sequence). V shed 0 bases and J shed 3 bases, with 8 bases lying between them. CDR3 length: 14 residues. CDR3 residues: CATSRDRGKETQYF. In nucleotides, the CDR3 is TGTGCCACCAGCAGAGACAGGGGAAAAGAGACCCAGTACTTC.

There are a few counts of this clone. Within the sample, other DNA sequences also encode this same CDR3. The CDR3 coding sequence is TGCGCCAGCAGCTTGGTGGGGGGGGATTCACCCCTCCACTTT. It yields the protein CASSLVGGDSPLHF. The chain has TRBV5-1 and TRBJ1-6; the D gene is possibly TRBD1 (5 bases). Germline CDR1 is SGHRS and CDR2 is YFSETQ. The CDR3 covers 14 residues. With 0 bases removed from V and 8 bases from J, the gap between germline ends came to 9 bases.

The genes are TRBV11-3 and TRBJ2-1; 9 nucleotides match TRBD2. The V segment lost 1 base and the J segment 9 bases; nucleotides outside the gene matches: 7. Germline values: CDR1 SGHNT, CDR2 YENEEA. This CDR3 is built from 15 residues. The CDR3 region is CASSLGVAGVSEQFF. The CDR3, as DNA: TGTGCCAGCAGCTTAGGGGTAGCGGGAGTGAGTGAGCAGTTCTTC.

The CDR3 loop reads CAISEGREPETQYF. DNA for the CDR3: TGTGCCATCAGTGAGGGGAGGGAGCCCGAGACCCAGTACTTC. The rearrangement joins TRBV10-3 to TRBJ2-5, with TRBD2 matching 7 bases. Germline trimming cut 2 bases from V and 5 bases from J; bases unmatched to any gene: 5. This CDR3 is 14 amino acids long. CDR1 ENHRY and CDR2 SYGVKD come from the germline V gene.

The chain couples TRBV11-2 to TRBJ2-1, with TRBD2 matching 12 bases. CDR3 size: 19 residues. In germline, CDR1 is SGHAT, CDR2 FQNNGV. Trimming took 4 bases from V and 0 from J; bases not matched to a gene: 10. CDR3 residues: CASSSETSGSLSSYNEQFF. In nucleotides, the CDR3 is TGTGCCAGCAGCTCCGAGACTAGCGGGAGCCTGAGCTCCTACAATGAGCAGTTCTTC.

This clone was seen a few times. This rearrangement joins TRBV7-8 to TRBJ2-1; D possibly corresponds to TRBD2 (5 bases). The CDR3 has 16 residues. Germline-derived CDR1 and CDR2 are SGHVS and FQNEAQ. Trimming left V 1 base short and J 5 bases short, with 15 bases between. Here the CDR3 reads CASSLEAARGNNEQFF. The CDR3, as DNA: TGTGCCAGCAGCTTAGAAGCGGCAAGAGGGAACAATGAGCAGTTCTTC.

With respect to this clone: At one end the junction does not follow the germline gene, possibly because of a read error. V gene TRBV4-1 combines with J gene TRBJ2-6; 7 positions agree with TRBD2. Germline V gives CDR1 MGHRA, CDR2 YSYEKL. The length of the CDR3 is 17 residues. The CDR3 coding sequence is TGCGCCAGCAGCCGGGGGGGACTTGTCTCTGGGGCCAACGGCCTGACTTTC. It encodes CASSRGGLVSGANGLTF.